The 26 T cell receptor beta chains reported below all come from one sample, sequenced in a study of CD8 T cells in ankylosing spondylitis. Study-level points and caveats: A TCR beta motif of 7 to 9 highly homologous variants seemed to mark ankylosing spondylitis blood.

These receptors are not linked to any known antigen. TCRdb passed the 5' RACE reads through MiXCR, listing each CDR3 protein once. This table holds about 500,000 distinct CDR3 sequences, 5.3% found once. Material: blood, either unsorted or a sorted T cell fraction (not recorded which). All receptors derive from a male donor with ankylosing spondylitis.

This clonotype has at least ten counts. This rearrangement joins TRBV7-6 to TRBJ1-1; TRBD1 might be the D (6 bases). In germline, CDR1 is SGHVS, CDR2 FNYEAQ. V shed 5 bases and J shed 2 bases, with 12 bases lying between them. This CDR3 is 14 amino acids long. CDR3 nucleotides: TGTGCCAGCAGCCCGAGGGGGGAAAACACTGAAGCTTTCTTT. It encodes CASSPRGENTEAFF.

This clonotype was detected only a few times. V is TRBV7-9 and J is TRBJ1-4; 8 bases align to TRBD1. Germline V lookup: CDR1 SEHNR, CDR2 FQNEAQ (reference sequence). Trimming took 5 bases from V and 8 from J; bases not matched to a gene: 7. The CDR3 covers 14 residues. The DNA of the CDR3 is TGTGCCAGCAGCCTGACAGGGGATTGGGAAAAACTGTTTTTT. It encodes CASSLTGDWEKLFF. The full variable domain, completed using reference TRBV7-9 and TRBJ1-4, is DTGVSQNPRHKITKRGQNVTFRCDPISEHNRLYWYRQTLGQGPEFLTYFQNEAQLEKSRLLSDRFSAERPKGSFSTLEIQRTEQGDSAMYLCASSLTGDWEKLFFGSGTQLSVL.

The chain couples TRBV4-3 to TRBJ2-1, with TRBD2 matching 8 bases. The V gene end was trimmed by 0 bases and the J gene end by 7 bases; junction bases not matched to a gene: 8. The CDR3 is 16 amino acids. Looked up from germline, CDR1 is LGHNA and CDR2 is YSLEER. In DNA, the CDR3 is TGCGCCAGCAGCCAAGAGAGGGCTAGCGGGCAGAATGAGCAGTTCTTC. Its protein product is CASSQERASGQNEQFF.

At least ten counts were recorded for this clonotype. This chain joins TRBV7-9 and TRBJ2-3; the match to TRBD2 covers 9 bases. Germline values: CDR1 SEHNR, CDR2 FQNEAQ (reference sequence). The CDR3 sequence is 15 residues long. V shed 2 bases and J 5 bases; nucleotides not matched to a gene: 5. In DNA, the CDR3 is TGTGCCAGCAGCTTATCGAGTAGCGGGGGAGATACGCAGTATTTT. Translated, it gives CASSLSSSGGDTQYF.

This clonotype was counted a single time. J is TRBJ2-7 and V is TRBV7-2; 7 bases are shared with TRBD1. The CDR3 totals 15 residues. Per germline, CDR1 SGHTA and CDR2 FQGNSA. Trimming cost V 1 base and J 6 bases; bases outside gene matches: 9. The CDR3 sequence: CASSLGARGWTEQYF. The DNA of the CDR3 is TGTGCCAGCAGCTTAGGGGCCAGGGGGTGGACCGAGCAGTACTTC.

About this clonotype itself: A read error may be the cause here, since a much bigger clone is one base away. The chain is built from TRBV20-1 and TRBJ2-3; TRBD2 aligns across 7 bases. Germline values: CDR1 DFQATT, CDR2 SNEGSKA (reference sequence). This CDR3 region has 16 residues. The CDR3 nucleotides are TGCTGTGCTAGTAATGCCGGGACTACGAATGTGGATACGCAGTATTTT. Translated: CCASNAGTTNVDTQYF.

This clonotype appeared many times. The CDR3 reads CASSFGPIYEQYF. CDR3 sequence (DNA): TGCGCCAGCAGCTTTGGACCCATCTACGAGCAGTACTTC. The J gene is TRBJ2-7, the V gene TRBV5-1; D is unresolved. The V gene lost 2 bases and the J gene lost 3 bases, with 9 bases spanning the gap. This CDR3 is 13 amino acids long. In germline, CDR1 is SGHRS, CDR2 YFSETQ.

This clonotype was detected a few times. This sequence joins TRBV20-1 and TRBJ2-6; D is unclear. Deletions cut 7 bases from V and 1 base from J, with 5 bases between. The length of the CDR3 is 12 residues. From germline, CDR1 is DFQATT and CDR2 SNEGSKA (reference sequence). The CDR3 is CSVPSGANVLTF. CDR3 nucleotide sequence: TGCAGTGTCCCATCTGGGGCCAACGTCCTGACTTTC.

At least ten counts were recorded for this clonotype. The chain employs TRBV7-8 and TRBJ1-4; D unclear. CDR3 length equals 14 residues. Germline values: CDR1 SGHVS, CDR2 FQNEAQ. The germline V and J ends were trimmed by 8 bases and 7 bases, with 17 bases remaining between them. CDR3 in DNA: TGTGCCAGCTCGCAAAACGTAAATGGTGAAAAACTGTTTTTT. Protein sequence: CASSQNVNGEKLFF.

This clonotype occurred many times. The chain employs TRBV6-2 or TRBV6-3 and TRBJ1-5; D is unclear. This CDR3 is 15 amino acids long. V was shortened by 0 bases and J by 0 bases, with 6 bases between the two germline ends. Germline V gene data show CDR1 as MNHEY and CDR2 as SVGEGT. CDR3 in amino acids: CASSYSLYSNQPQHF. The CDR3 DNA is TGTGCCAGCAGTTACTCGCTGTATAGCAATCAGCCCCAGCATTTT.

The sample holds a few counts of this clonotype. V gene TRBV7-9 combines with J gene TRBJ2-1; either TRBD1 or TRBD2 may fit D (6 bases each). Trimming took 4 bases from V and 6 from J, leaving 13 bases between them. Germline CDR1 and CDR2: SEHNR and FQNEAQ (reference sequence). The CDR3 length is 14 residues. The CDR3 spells CASSSQQGGNEQFF. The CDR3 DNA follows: TGTGCCAGCAGCTCTCAACAGGGAGGCAATGAGCAGTTCTTC.

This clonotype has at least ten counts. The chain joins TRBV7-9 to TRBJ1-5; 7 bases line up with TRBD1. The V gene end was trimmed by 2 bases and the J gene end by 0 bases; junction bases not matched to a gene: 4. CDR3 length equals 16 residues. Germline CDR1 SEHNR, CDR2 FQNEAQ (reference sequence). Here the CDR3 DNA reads TGTGCCAGCAGCTTAACCGGGACAGTTAGCAATCAGCCCCAGCATTTT. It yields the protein CASSLTGTVSNQPQHF.

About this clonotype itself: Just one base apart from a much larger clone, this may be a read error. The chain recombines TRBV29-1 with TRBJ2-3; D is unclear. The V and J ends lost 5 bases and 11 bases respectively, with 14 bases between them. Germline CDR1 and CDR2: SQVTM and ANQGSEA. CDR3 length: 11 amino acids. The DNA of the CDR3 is TGCAGCGTTAGAGAGCTCCAAAAGCAGTATTTT. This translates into CSVRELQKQYF.

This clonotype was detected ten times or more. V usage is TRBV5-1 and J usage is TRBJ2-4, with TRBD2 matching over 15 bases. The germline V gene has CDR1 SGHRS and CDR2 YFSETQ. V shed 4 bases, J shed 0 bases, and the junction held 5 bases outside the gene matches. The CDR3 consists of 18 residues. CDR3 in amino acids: CASSQGLAGGLAKNIQYF. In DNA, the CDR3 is TGCGCCAGCAGCCAGGGACTAGCGGGGGGCCTAGCCAAAAACATTCAGTACTTC. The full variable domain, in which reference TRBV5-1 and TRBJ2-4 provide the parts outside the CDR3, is KAGVTQTPRYLIKTRGQQVTLSCSPISGHRSVSWYQQTPGQGLQFLFEYFSETQRNKGNFPGRFSGRQFSNSRSEMNVSTLELGDSALYLCASSQGLAGGLAKNIQYFGAGTRLSVL.

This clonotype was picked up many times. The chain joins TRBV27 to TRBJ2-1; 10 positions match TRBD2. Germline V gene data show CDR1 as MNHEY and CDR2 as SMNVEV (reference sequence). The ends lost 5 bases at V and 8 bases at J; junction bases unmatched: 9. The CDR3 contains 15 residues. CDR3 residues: CASSRSGRVVHEQFF. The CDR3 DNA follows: TGTGCCAGCAGTAGGAGCGGGAGGGTCGTCCATGAGCAGTTCTTC.

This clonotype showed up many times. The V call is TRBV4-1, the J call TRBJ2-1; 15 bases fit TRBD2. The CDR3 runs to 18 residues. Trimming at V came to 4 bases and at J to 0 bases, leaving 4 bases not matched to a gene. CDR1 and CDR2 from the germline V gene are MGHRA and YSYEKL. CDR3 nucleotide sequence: TGCGCCAGCAGCCGCGGACTAGCGGGAGGGAGCTCCTACAATGAGCAGTTCTTC. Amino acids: CASSRGLAGGSSYNEQFF.

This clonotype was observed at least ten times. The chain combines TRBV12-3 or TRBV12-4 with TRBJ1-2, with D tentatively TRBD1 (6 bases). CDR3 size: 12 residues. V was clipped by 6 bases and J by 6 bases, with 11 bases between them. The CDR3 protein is CASRSDSDGYTF. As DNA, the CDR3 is TGTGCCAGCAGGTCGGACAGCGATGGCTACACCTTC.

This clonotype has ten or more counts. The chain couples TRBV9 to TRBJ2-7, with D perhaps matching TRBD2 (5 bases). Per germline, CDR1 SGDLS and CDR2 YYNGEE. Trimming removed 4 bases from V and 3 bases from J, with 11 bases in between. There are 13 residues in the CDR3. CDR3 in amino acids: CASSTNGDYEQYF. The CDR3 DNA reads TGTGCCAGCAGCACAAACGGGGACTACGAGCAGTACTTC.

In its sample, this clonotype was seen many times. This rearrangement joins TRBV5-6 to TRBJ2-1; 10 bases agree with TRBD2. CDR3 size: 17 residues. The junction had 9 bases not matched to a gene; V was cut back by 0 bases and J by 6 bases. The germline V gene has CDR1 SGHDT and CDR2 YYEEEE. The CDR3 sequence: CASSLVVAGGRTNEQFF. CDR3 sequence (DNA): TGTGCCAGCAGCTTGGTGGTAGCGGGAGGCAGAACCAATGAGCAGTTCTTC.

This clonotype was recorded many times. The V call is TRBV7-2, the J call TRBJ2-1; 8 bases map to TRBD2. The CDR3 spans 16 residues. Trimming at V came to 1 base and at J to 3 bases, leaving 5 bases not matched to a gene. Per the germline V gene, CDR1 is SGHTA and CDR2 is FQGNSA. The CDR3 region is CASSLGGRGDYNEQFF. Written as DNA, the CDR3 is TGTGCCAGCAGCTTAGGTGGGCGGGGGGACTACAATGAGCAGTTCTTC.

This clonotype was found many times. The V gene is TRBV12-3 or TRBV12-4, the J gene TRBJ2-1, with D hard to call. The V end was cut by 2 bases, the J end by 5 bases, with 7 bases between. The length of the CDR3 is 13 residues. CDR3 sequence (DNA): TGTGCCAGCAGTTTACGGTCGCACAATGAGCAGTTCTTC. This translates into CASSLRSHNEQFF.

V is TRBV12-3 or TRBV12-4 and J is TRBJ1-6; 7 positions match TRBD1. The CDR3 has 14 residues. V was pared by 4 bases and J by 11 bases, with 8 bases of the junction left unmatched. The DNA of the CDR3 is TGTGCCAGCAGTTCAGGGGGAGCAATGGCACCCCTCCACTTT. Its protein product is CASSSGGAMAPLHF.

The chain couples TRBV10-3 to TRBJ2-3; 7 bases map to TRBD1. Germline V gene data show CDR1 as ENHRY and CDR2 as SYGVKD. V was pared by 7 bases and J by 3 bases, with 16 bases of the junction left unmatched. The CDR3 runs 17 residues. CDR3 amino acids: CAITDGQAGLITDTQYF. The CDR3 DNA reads TGTGCCATCACCGATGGACAGGCAGGCCTAATTACAGATACGCAGTATTTT.

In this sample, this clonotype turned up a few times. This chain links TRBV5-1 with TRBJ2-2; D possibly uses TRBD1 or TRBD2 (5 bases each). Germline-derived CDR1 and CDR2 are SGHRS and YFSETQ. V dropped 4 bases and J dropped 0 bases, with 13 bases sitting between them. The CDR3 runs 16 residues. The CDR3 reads CASSNRDASNTGELFF. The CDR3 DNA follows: TGCGCCAGCAGCAATCGGGACGCGTCGAACACCGGGGAGCTGTTTTTT.

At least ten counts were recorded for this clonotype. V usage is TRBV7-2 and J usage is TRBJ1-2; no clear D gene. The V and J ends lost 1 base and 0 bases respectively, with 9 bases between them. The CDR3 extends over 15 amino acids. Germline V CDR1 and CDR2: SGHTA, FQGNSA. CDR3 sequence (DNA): TGTGCCAGCAGCTTAGTTCAGTTTTCTAACTATGGCTACACCTTC. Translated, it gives CASSLVQFSNYGYTF.

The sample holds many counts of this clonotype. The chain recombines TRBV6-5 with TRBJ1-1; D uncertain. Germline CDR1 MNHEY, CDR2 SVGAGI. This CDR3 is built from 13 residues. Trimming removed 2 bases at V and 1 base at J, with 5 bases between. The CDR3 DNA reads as TGTGCCAGCAGTTACCGTGGGAACACTGAAGCTTTCTTT. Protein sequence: CASSYRGNTEAFF.